Listed below are T cell receptor beta chains from one sample, sequenced in a study of graft-versus-host responses after intestinal transplantation. The antigens these receptors bind are not known. Using immunoSEQ multiplex PCR, the repertoire was profiled, and TCRdb retains in-frame clones only, with some absent. Here the sample spans about 93,000 clones, over 80% being singletons. Material: unstimulated CD8+ T cells sorted from spleen or lymph node cells, obtained before intestinal transplant. The receptors shown here come from a human donor who received an intestinal transplant. The CDR3 runs from the conserved cysteine through the conserved F or W. A D gene is named only where the DNA matches it firmly. Clone sizes are given selectively: once, few, many, or a class where the clone is expanded.

clone_size	j_call	d_call	v_call	cdr3_nt	cdr3_aa
.	TRBJ2-7	.	TRBV27	TGTGCCAGCCATCTAGAGGGCTCCTACGAGCAGTACTTC	CASHLEGSYEQYF
.	TRBJ2-2	.	TRBV19	TGTGCCAGTAGGGAGACAGGGAACACCGGGGAGCTGTTTTTT	CASRETGNTGELFF
.	TRBJ2-3	.	TRBV9	TGTGCCAGCAGCGTCCGACTGGGCACAGATACGCAGTATTTT	CASSVRLGTDTQYF
.	TRBJ2-7	TRBD2	TRBV4-2	TGTGCCAGCAGCCAAGAGCTAGCGGGATGGTACGAGCAGTACTTC	CASSQELAGWYEQYF
.	TRBJ2-2	.	TRBV30	TGTGCCTGTGGACATACGAACACCGGGGAGCTGTTTTTT	CACGHTNTGELFF
.	TRBJ2-2	TRBD1	TRBV27	TGTGCCAGCAGTCCCCTGCCTGGACAGGGAAGCGCCGGGGAGCTGTTTTTT	CASSPLPGQGSAGELFF
.	TRBJ2-1	.	TRBV7-2	TGTGCCAGCAGCTTATCTAGCAACAATGAGCAGTTCTTC	CASSLSSNNEQFF
.	TRBJ1-4	TRBD1	TRBV15	TGTGCCACCAGCAGAGACGCCGGGACAGTTAATGAAAAACTGTTTTTT	CATSRDAGTVNEKLFF
.	TRBJ2-7	.	TRBV7-9	TGTGCCAGCAGCTCCACCTACTCGCGGAAAGCGACCTACGAGCAGTACTTC	CASSSTYSRKATYEQYF
.	TRBJ1-5	.	TRBV6-5	TGTGCCAGCAGTTACATGGGGGCCAATCAGCCCCAGCATTTT	CASSYMGANQPQHF
.	TRBJ1-2	.	TRBV28	TGTGCCAGCAGTTTCGACCAGGACTTCTGGTATGGCTACACCTTC	CASSFDQDFWYGYTF
.	TRBJ2-7	.	TRBV5-8	TGTGCCAGCAGCTTGTGGCAGGAAAATTACGAGCAGTACTTC	CASSLWQENYEQYF
.	TRBJ2-1	TRBD2	TRBV4-1	TGCGCCAGCAGCCATTTGGAGCGGGAAGTGCAGTTCTTC	CASSHLEREVQFF
.	TRBJ2-7	TRBD1	TRBV9	TGTGCCAGCAGCGCCGGGACAGGCGGCTACGAGCAGTACTTC	CASSAGTGGYEQYF
once	TRBJ2-5	.	TRBV5-1	TGCGCCAGCAGCTTGGGCGGGGGCCGGGAGACCCAGTACTTC	CASSLGGGRETQYF
few	TRBJ1-4	.	TRBV5-4	TGTGCCGGAAGCCGGGGGAATGAAAAACTGTTTTTT	CAGSRGNEKLFF
.	TRBJ2-3	TRBD2	TRBV7-9	TGTGCCAGCAGCTTTCGGACTAGCGGAACGAACACAGATACGCAGTATTTT	CASSFRTSGTNTDTQYF
.	TRBJ1-2	TRBD1	TRBV6-5	TGTGCCAGCAGACTTCCGGGACAGGGACGTGGCTACACCTTC	CASRLPGQGRGYTF
.	TRBJ1-4	.	TRBV30	TGTGCCTGGGAGACGGGTCGGAATGAAAAACTGTTTTTT	CAWETGRNEKLFF
.	TRBJ2-5	TRBD2	TRBV30	TGTGCCTGGGAGGGAGTCGGGGAGCGGGGATTAGAGACCCAGTACTTC	CAWEGVGERGLETQYF